What follows are 5 T cell receptor beta chains derived from one specimen sequenced in a study of cytomegalovirus exposure and HLA in healthy donors. The PCR was carried out with 60 Vbeta primers and 13 Jbeta primers. Measured with immunoSEQ multiplex PCR; TCRdb has only the in-frame clones, and not every one. The data contain 150,000 to 200,000 clones, roughly 82% of them singletons. The sample consisted of PBMCs. Receptor source: a woman aged 25 to 45 in good health and CMV-seronegative.

The chain has TRBV12-5 and TRBJ2-7, with D perhaps matching TRBD2 (5 bases). Trimming cost V 5 bases and J 4 bases, with 15 bases left between them. This CDR3 region has 14 residues. Germline-derived CDR1 and CDR2 are LGHNT and FRNRAP. DNA for the CDR3: TGTGCTAGTGGTCTTAGAGCCGGGGATTACGAGCAGTACTTC. Protein sequence: CASGLRAGDYEQYF. The full variable domain, its missing parts supplied by reference TRBV12-5 and TRBJ2-7, is DARVTQTPRHKVTEMGQEVTMRCQPILGHNTVFWYRQTMMQGLELLAYFRNRAPLDDSGMPKDRFSAEMPDATLATLKIQPSEPRDSAVYFCASGLRAGDYEQYFGPGTRLTVT.

This clone was counted a few times. This chain links TRBV7-8 with TRBJ1-5; no reliable D call. CDR1 and CDR2 from the germline V gene are SGHVS and FQNEAQ. This CDR3 region has 17 residues. Trimming took 4 bases from V and 4 from J, leaving 20 bases between them. CDR3 loop: CASSYLTRAGSNQPQHF. In DNA form, the CDR3 reads TGTGCCAGCAGCTACCTCACGCGCGCGGGGAGTAATCAGCCCCAGCATTTT.

The CDR3 region is CASSSPTATSTDTQYF. The CDR3 DNA sequence: TGTGCCAGCAGTTCGCCGACAGCAACTAGCACAGATACGCAGTATTTT. The chain recombines TRBV6-5 with TRBJ2-3; maybe TRBD1 (5 bases). The ends were cut back, 4 bases at V and 0 bases at J, with 14 bases in the middle. Germline V gene sequence: CDR1 MNHEY, CDR2 SVGAGI. This CDR3 spans 16 amino acids.

This clone has a handful of counts. The chain carries TRBV14 and TRBJ2-2; a weak D match, TRBD1 (7 bases). The CDR3 covers 14 residues. V dropped 5 bases and J dropped 5 bases, with 12 bases sitting between them. Per germline, CDR1 SGHDN and CDR2 FVKESK. The chain's CDR3 is CASSNSGGTGELFF. For the CDR3, the DNA is TGTGCCAGCAGCAATTCAGGGGGGACCGGGGAGCTGTTTTTT.

This chain uses TRBV15 with TRBJ2-1, with 12 bases lining up with TRBD2. The germline gives CDR1 LNHNV, CDR2 YYDKDF (reference sequence). V shed 0 bases, J shed 7 bases, and the junction held 1 base outside the gene matches. This CDR3 has 15 residues. The CDR3, as DNA: TGTGCCACCAGCAGAGACGGGACTAGCGGGAATGAGCAGTTCTTC. Encoded protein: CATSRDGTSGNEQFF.